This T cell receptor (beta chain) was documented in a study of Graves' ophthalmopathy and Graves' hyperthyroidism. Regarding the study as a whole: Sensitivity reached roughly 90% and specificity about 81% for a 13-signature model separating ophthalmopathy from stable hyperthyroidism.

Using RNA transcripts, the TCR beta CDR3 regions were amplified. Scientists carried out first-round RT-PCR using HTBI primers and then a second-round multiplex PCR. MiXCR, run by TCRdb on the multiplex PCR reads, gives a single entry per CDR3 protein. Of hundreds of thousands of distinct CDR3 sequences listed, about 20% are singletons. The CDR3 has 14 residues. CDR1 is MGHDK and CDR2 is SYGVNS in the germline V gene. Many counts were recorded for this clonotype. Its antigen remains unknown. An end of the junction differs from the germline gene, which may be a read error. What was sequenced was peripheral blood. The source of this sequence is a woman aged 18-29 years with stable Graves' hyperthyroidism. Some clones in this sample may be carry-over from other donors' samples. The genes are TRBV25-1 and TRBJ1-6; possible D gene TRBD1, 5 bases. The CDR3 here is CVSMIGGRVSPLHF. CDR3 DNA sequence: TGTGTCAGCATGATAGGAGGCAGGGTATCACCCCTCCACTTT.